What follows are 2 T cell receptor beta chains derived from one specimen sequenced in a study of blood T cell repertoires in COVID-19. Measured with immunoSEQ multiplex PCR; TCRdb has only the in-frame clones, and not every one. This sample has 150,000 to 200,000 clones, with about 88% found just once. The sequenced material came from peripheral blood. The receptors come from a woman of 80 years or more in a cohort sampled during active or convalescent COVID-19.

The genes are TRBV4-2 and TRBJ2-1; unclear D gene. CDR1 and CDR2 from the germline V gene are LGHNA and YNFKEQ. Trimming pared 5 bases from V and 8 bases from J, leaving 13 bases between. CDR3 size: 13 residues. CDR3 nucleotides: TGTGCCAGCAGCGAGCTTATCTCCTATGAGCAGTTCTTC. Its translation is CASSELISYEQFF.

The CDR3 nucleotides are TGCGCCAGCAGCTTGGAAGGTCAGACAGGCGAAAAACTGTTTTTT. Encoded protein: CASSLEGQTGEKLFF. The chain has TRBV5-1 and TRBJ1-4; a weak D match, TRBD1 (6 bases). This CDR3 contains 15 residues. V shed 0 bases and J shed 8 bases, with 14 bases lying between them. Germline V gene sequence: CDR1 SGHRS, CDR2 YFSETQ.